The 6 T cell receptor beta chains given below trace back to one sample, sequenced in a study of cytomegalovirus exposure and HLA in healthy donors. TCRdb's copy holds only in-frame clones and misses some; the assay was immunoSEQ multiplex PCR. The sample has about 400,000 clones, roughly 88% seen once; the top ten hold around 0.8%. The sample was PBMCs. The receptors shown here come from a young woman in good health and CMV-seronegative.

In DNA, the CDR3 is TGCGCCAGCAGCTTCGGGACAGCCAAATATCAGAACACTGAAGCTTTCTTT. As protein: CASSFGTAKYQNTEAFF. V gene TRBV5-1 combines with J gene TRBJ1-1, with TRBD1 matching over 7 bases. With 2 bases clipped from V and 1 base from J, the junction kept 11 bases outside the gene matches. This CDR3 has 17 amino acids. Germline CDR1 reads SGHRS; CDR2 reads YFSETQ.

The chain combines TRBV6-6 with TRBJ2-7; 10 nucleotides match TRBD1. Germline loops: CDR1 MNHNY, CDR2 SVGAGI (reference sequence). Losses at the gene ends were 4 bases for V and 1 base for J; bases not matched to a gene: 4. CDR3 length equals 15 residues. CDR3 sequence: CASSSPGQGSYEQYF. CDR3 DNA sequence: TGTGCCAGCAGTTCTCCGGGACAGGGGTCCTACGAGCAGTACTTC.

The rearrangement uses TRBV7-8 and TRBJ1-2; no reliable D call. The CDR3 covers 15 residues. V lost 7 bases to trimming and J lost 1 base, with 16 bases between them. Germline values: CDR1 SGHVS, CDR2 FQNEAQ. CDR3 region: CASTRRDLFNYGYTF. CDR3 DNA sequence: TGTGCCAGCACCCGTAGAGATCTGTTTAACTATGGCTACACCTTC.

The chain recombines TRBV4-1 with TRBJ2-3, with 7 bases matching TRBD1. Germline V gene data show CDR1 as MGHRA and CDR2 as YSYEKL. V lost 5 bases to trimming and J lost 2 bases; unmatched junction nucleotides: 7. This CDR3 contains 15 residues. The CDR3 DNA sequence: TGCGCCAGCAGCGCCCGGGACAGCCCCACAGATACGCAGTATTTT. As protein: CASSARDSPTDTQYF.

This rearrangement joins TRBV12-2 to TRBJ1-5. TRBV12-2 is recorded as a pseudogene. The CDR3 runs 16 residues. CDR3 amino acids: CASRLAGDYSNQPQHF. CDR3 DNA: TGTGCAAGTCGCTTGGCGGGGGATTATAGCAATCAGCCCCAGCATTTT.

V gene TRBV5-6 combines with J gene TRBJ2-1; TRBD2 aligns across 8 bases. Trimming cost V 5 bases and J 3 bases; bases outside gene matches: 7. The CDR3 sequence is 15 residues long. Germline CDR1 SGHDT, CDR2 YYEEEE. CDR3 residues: CASSPGGRYYNEQFF. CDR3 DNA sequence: TGTGCCAGCAGTCCGGGAGGGAGATACTACAATGAGCAGTTCTTC.